One TCR beta chain is described in this entry. Its antigen is undetermined. The PCR had 60 Vbeta and 13 Jbeta primers. Only in-frame clones appear in the TCRdb table, and some are missing; sequencing was by immunoSEQ multiplex PCR. This sample has 120,000 to 150,000 clones; around 80% occur once, and the top ten carry roughly 4.7%. This CDR3 comprises 16 residues. V was trimmed by 6 bases and J by 0 bases, leaving 17 bases between them. Germline CDR1 MNHNY, CDR2 SVGAGI (reference sequence). The sample originates from a study of cytomegalovirus exposure and HLA in healthy donors. Study results and limitations: Presence/absence analyses rested on an assumption that sequencing depth was roughly uniform across donors.

V and J are TRBV6-6 and TRBJ1-2; D might be TRBD1 (6 bases). Sequencing input: PBMCs. The receptor was derived from a male donor in good health and CMV-seronegative. The CDR3, as DNA: TGTGCCAGCAGGTTTCCTACAGGGACCCCTAACTATGGCTACACCTTC. As protein: CASRFPTGTPNYGYTF.